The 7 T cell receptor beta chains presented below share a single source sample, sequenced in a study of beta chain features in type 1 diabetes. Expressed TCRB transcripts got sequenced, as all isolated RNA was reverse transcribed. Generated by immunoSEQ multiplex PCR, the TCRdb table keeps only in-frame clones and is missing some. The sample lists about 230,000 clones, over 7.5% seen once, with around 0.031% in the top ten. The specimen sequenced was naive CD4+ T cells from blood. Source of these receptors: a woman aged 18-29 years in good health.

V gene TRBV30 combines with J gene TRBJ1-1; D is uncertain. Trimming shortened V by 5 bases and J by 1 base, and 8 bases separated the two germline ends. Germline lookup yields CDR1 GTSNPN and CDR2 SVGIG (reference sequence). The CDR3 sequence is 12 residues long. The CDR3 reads CAWAGGNTEAFF. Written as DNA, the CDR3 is TGTGCCTGGGCAGGTGGGAACACTGAAGCTTTCTTT.

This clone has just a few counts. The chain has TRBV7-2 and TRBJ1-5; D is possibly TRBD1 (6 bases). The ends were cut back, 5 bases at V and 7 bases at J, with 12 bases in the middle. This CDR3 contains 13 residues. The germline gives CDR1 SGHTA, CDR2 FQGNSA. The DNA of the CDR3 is TGTGCCAGCAGCAGGCAGGGGACACAGCCCCAGCATTTT. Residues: CASSRQGTQPQHF.

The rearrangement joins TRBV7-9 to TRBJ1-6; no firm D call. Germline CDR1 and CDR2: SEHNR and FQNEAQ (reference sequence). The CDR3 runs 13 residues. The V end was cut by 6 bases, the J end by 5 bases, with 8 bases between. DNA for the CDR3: TGTGCCAGCAGAACGAACAATAATTCACCCCTCCACTTT. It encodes CASRTNNNSPLHF.

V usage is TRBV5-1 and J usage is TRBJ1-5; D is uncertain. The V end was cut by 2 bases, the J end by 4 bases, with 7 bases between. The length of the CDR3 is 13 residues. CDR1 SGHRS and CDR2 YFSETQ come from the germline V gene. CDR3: CASSLQPNQPQHF. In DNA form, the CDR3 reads TGCGCCAGCAGCTTACAGCCGAATCAGCCCCAGCATTTT.

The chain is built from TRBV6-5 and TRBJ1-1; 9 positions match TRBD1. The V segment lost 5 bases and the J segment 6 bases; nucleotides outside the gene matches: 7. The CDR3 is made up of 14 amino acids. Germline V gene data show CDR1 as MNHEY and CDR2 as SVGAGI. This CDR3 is CASSTTGGMAEAFF. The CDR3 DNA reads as TGTGCCAGCAGTACCACAGGGGGCATGGCTGAAGCTTTCTTT.

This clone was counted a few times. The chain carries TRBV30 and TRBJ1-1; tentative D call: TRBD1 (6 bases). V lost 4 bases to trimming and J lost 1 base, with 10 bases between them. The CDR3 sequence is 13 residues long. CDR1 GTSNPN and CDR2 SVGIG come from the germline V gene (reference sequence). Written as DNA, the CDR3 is TGTGCCTGGACCTTCAGGGGGAACACTGAAGCTTTCTTT. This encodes CAWTFRGNTEAFF.

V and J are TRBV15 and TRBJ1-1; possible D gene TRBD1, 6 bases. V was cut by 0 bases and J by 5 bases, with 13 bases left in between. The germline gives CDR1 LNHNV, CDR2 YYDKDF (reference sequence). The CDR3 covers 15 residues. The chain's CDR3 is CATSRDRQGRTEAFF. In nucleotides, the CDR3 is TGTGCCACCAGCAGAGATCGGCAGGGGCGGACTGAAGCTTTCTTT.